This T cell receptor (beta chain) was sequenced during a study of post-analysis software for immune sequencing data. Study as a whole: Recorded disease courses covered relapsing-remitting, secondary progressive and progressive-relapsing multiple sclerosis. Some patients had no subtype annotation.

The library was made from cDNA and included unique molecular identifiers. Input amounts of 1 to 10 million T cells were used. These gave roughly 500,000 cDNA molecules, so each molecule approximated one T cell. TCRdb fed the PCR reads into MiXCR, producing one record per CDR3 protein. Here the sample spans some 800,000 distinct CDR3 sequences, roughly 50% being singletons. The sequence was collected from a girl between 5 and 17 years old with multiple sclerosis. The specimen was blood.

The CDR3 nucleotides read TGTGCCTGGAGTAAGGGACTAGCGGGTTCGGAGACCCAGTACTTC. It codes for CAWSKGLAGSETQYF. V gene TRBV30 combines with J gene TRBJ2-7, with 12 positions matching TRBD2. The J call could be wrong; TRBJ2-5 is a better fit for the DNA end. Looked up from germline, CDR1 is GTSNPN and CDR2 is SVGIG (reference sequence). There are 15 residues in the CDR3.